This is a list of T cell receptor beta chains from one sample in a study. TCRdb fed the RT-PCR reads into MiXCR, producing one record per CDR3 protein. The table shows about 700,000 distinct CDR3 sequences, with more than 13% occurring only once. Material for sequencing was memory CD4+ T cells from blood. The source of these receptors is a female donor in good health, serving as a healthy control. Both conserved end residues are trimmed from each CDR3.

v_call cdr3_aa
TRBV12-3/TRBV12-4 ASSWPGIKNIQY
TRBV29-1 SVGGTGGSGT
TRBV3-1 ASSGIQSTGNTIY
TRBV3-1 ASSQGWGLPYEQY
TRBV5-1 ASSLRDSNYGYT
TRBV28 ASRPTGLGEAF
TRBV5-1 ASNLGGLSQETQY
TRBV27 ASRPANTEAF
TRBV3-1 ASSPFPGGVGANVLT
TRBV9 ASSRLGGRGNTIY
TRBV5-1 ASSFISGQPQH
TRBV5-5 ASSYRTGRYEEQY
TRBV12-3/TRBV12-4 ASKLLAGGASTDTQY
TRBV30 ASSHINTEAF
TRBV11-2 ASGEGAYEQF
TRBV7-3 ASSPKELGEPPLF
TRBV20-1 SVITGQHYGYT
TRBV29-1 SVQGSSYEQY
TRBV24-1 ATSASGSQPQH
TRBV6-1 ASSDRGWGQPQH
TRBV27 ASSLSWSDTEAF
TRBV7-8 ASSVGTGVDPNYGYT
TRBV4-3 ASSIRTSGRAGELF
TRBV5-1 ASSLGFGTGIISEQF
TRBV20-1 SVTSGRDQETQY
TRBV11-2 ASSLALVHGEQY
TRBV7-8 ASSYETRQPQH
TRBV3-1 ASSTRYRGYT
TRBV24-1 ATSDLLAGGDDTQY
TRBV5-8 ASSFRVFEAF
TRBV12-3/TRBV12-4 ASSLTPMDEKLF
TRBV5-4 ASSPGTGVVSPLH
TRBV19 ASSTAGQGGYEQY
TRBV10-3 AIKGRTGQGMNTEAF
TRBV9 ASSGSGGGGTQY
TRBV9 ASSVAPSDSYEQY
TRBV27 ASSLDRATIQY
TRBV12-3/TRBV12-4 ASSPEGSYNSPLH
TRBV4-2 ASSQEGLASNEQF
TRBV7-2 ASSLTGLAVGY
TRBV20-1 TTEHPRQGSFYGYT
TRBV20-1 SARPGQVNTEAF
TRBV7-2 ASSHRQVYEQY
TRBV15 ATSRDGRSEKLF
TRBV5-1 ASTYGTSGSSSSYEQY
TRBV7-2 ASSPRGQGPKTQY